This T cell receptor (delta chain) was captured in a study of Vδ1+ human thymocytes. The study, taken as a whole, reports: In the thymus, TRG and TRD repertoires looked highly polyclonal with Gaussian CDR3 lengths.

The V gene end was trimmed by 2 bases and the J gene end by 3 bases; junction bases not matched to a gene: 15. This CDR3 is 19 amino acids long. In germline, CDR1 is TSWWSYY, CDR2 QGS. In regard to this clone: Its specificity is unknown.

Extracted RNA was reverse transcribed into cDNA. The CDR3 regions were amplified by multiplex PCR from V-gene primers to a constant-region primer. TCRdb re-called the multiplex PCR reads via CATT. The sample includes 45,000 to 60,000 delta-chain clones, about 16% of them seen just once. The chain is built from TRDV1 and TRDJ1; 10 bases agree with TRDD3. Input material: Vdelta1+ gamma-delta thymocytes from the thymus. Subset specified: FACS-sorted CD3+ TCRalphabeta- TCRVdelta1+ TCRVdelta2- thymocytes. The TCR sequence derives from a girl younger than two who had congenital heart surgery. The CDR3 is CALGEMSYPGGYVSDKLIF. DNA of the CDR3: TGTGCTCTTGGGGAAATGAGCTACCCAGGGGGATACGTCTCCGATAAACTCATCTTT.